This T cell receptor beta chain was recovered during a study of response to subunit inactivated influenza vaccine. The CDR3 length is 13 residues. The germline V gene has CDR1 DFQATT and CDR2 SNEGSKA (reference sequence). V trimming: 5 bases; J trimming: 3 bases; junction bases outside the gene matches: 5. TCRdb processed the RT-PCR reads anew with MiXCR; each CDR3 protein has one entry. The sample lists 600,000 to 700,000 distinct CDR3 sequences; less than 15% were seen once. This clonotype was found a few times. The chain couples TRBV20-1 to TRBJ2-7, with 9 nucleotides matching TRBD2. The receptor was derived from a man aged 50 or older who received an inactivated influenza vaccine. Sequencing was performed on PBMCs from blood, taken approximately 15 days before vaccination. CDR3 amino acids: CSALAGTFYEQYF. The CDR3 DNA follows: TGCAGTGCTCTAGCGGGAACCTTCTACGAGCAGTACTTC.